One sample yielded the 23 T cell receptor beta chains listed below, sequenced in a study of identical twins. TCRdb passed the 5' RACE reads through MiXCR, listing each CDR3 protein once. The repertoire consists of around 550,000 distinct CDR3 sequences, with around 15% occurring once and the leading ten covering less than 0.5%. This sample also belongs to another study, concerning yellow fever vaccine responses in identical twins.

The sequencing input was CD4+ T cells sorted from blood. These receptors were taken from a young woman in good health.

The rearrangement uses TRBV24-1 and TRBJ2-1; no clear D gene. This CDR3 is built from 13 residues. Germline V gene sequence: CDR1 KGHDR, CDR2 SFDVKD. V shed 5 bases and J shed 8 bases, with 12 bases lying between them. DNA of the CDR3: TGTGCCACCAGTGTTCCCGTTGGCGATGAGCAGTTCTTC. It specifies CATSVPVGDEQFF.

This clonotype was observed a few times. This rearrangement joins TRBV18 to TRBJ2-7, with D uncertain. With 3 bases removed from V and 2 bases from J, the gap between germline ends came to 11 bases. The CDR3 covers 14 residues. Per germline, CDR1 KGHSH and CDR2 LQKENI. Written as DNA, the CDR3 is TGTGCCAGCTCACCTAACAGTAAAACCTACGAGCAGTACGTC. Amino acids: CASSPNSKTYEQYV.

This clonotype has a count of ten or more. The CDR3 here is CASSPQETQYF. As DNA, the CDR3 is TGTGCCAGCTCACCACAAGAGACCCAGTACTTC. This chain connects TRBV18 to TRBJ2-5; D gene uncertain. V lost 1 base and J 3 bases, leaving 0 bases between the germline ends. CDR3 length: 11 amino acids. Germline V gene lookup returns CDR1 KGHSH and CDR2 LQKENI.

The V call is TRBV2, the J call TRBJ2-1, with 8 bases aligning to TRBD2. Germline CDR1 is SNHLY and CDR2 is FYNNEI. The CDR3 sequence is 21 residues long. The junction had 25 bases not matched to a gene; V was cut back by 6 bases and J by 3 bases. This CDR3 is CASRWGGSQSREGRDYNEQFF. In DNA, the CDR3 is TGTGCCAGCAGGTGGGGGGGCAGTCAAAGTCGGGAGGGCCGAGACTACAATGAGCAGTTCTTC.

The gene calls are TRBV5-4 and TRBJ2-1, with 13 positions matching TRBD2. After removal of 4 bases from V and 8 bases from J, the junction contained 6 bases not matched to a gene. The CDR3 extends over 15 amino acids. Germline CDR1 SGHNT, CDR2 YYREEE (reference sequence). CDR3 sequence reads: CASSTLAGGLDEQFF. The CDR3 DNA reads TGTGCCAGCAGCACACTAGCGGGAGGGCTGGATGAGCAGTTCTTC.

V gene TRBV5-1 combines with J gene TRBJ2-1; 11 nucleotides agree with TRBD2. This CDR3 is built from 15 residues. J was trimmed by 10 bases and V by 7 bases; bases with no gene match: 13. Germline CDR1 SGHRS, CDR2 YFSETQ. CDR3 sequence (DNA): TGCGCCAGCCTCGCCGGGACTAGCGGTTTAGAGGAGCAGTTCTTC. It codes for CASLAGTSGLEEQFF.

The chain combines TRBV7-2 with TRBJ2-7, with 7 bases fitting TRBD2. Per germline, CDR1 SGHTA and CDR2 FQGNSA. The CDR3 is 13 residues long. With V trimmed by 3 bases and J by 7 bases, 6 bases remained unmatched. CDR3 amino acids: CASSLPAGIEQYV. DNA for the CDR3: TGTGCCAGCAGCTTGCCAGCGGGGATTGAGCAGTACGTC.

A few counts support this clonotype. The rearrangement uses TRBV6-1 and TRBJ1-5; D not certain. The CDR3 is 14 residues long. V lost 0 bases, J lost 1 base, and 4 bases lay in between. Germline V gives CDR1 MNHNS, CDR2 SASEGT. The CDR3 region is CASSEAGSNQPQHF. The CDR3 coding sequence is TGTGCCAGCAGTGAAGCAGGGAGCAATCAGCCCCAGCATTTT.

In its sample, this clonotype was seen many times. One end of the junction does not line up with germline, which may come from a read error. The chain is built from TRBV5-1 and TRBJ2-3; 9 bases match TRBD1. The CDR3 is 14 amino acids. In germline, CDR1 is SGHRS, CDR2 YFSETQ. In DNA form, the CDR3 reads TGTGCCAGCAGCCCGGGACAGGGCCCAGATACGCAGTATTTT. As protein: CASSPGQGPDTQYF.

This clonotype has only a few counts. This chain joins TRBV27 and TRBJ2-2; D is unresolved. The CDR3 spans 14 residues. Germline loops: CDR1 MNHEY, CDR2 SMNVEV (reference sequence). V lost 3 bases to trimming and J lost 5 bases, with 10 bases between them. CDR3 sequence (DNA): TGTGCCAGCAGTTTCGGACCACCTACCGGGGAGCTGTTTTTT. This encodes CASSFGPPTGELFF.

The V and J genes are TRBV10-3 and TRBJ2-7; no firm D call. V was pared by 10 bases and J by 7 bases, with 20 bases between. CDR3 length: 13 residues. Germline V CDR1 and CDR2: ENHRY, SYGVKD. As DNA, the CDR3 is TGTGCCACCACGAGACCCCAGGAACCTGAGCAGTACTTC. This sequence encodes CATTRPQEPEQYF.

The sample holds a few counts of this clonotype. This chain links TRBV10-1 with TRBJ2-7; 12 bases are shared with TRBD2. This CDR3 spans 16 amino acids. V lost 5 bases, J lost 2 bases, and 7 bases stayed unmatched. The germline gives CDR1 WNHNN, CDR2 SYGVQD (reference sequence). The CDR3 reads CASSSGTSGLTYEQYF. CDR3 coding DNA: TGCGCCAGCAGTTCCGGGACTAGCGGGTTGACCTACGAGCAGTACTTC.

The gene calls are TRBV7-8 and TRBJ1-2; D gene ambiguous. The V gene's germline CDR1 is SGHVS and CDR2 FQNEAQ. The germline V and J ends were trimmed by 5 bases and 6 bases, with 25 bases remaining between them. The CDR3 is 17 residues long. CDR3 amino acids: CASSPTFTTTSSHGYTF. The CDR3 DNA reads TGTGCCAGCAGCCCAACCTTTACAACGACGTCAAGCCATGGCTACACCTTC. Together with reference TRBV7-8 and TRBJ1-2, the CDR3 gives the full variable domain: GAGVSQSPRYKVAKRGQDVALRCDPISGHVSLFWYQQALGQGPEFLTYFQNEAQLDKSGLPSDRFFAERPEGSVSTLKIQRTQQEDSAVYLCASSPTFTTTSSHGYTFGSGTRLTVV.

The chain is built from TRBV5-5 and TRBJ2-7; D is perhaps TRBD1 (6 bases). V lost 4 bases, J lost 1 base, and 12 bases lay in between. This CDR3 is built from 14 residues. Germline-derived CDR1 and CDR2 are SGHKS and YYEKEE (reference sequence). The CDR3 is CASSPGAPSYEQYV. The CDR3, as DNA: TGTGCCAGCAGCCCAGGGGCCCCTTCCTACGAGCAGTACGTC.

The chain carries TRBV23-1 and TRBJ2-3; the D gene could be TRBD1 or TRBD2 (6 bases each). TRBV23-1 is identified as an open reading frame with a role that is uncertain. The V gene lost 6 bases and the J gene lost 1 base, with 11 bases spanning the gap. The CDR3 is 14 residues long. The CDR3 protein is CASSPGACTDTQYF. Here the CDR3 DNA reads TGCGCCAGCAGCCCGGGGGCTTGCACAGATACGCAGTATTTT.

To note about this clonotype: Likely a read error: the CDR3 ends without its conserved phenylalanine or tryptophan. The DNA is left out, because the CDR3 cannot be placed on it with certainty; the CDR3 is given as TCRdb lists it. CDR3 sequence: CASSITGTGY. This rearrangement joins TRBV5-1 to TRBJ2-7; TRBD1 is the table's D call and was not checked against the DNA. Termini included, the CDR3 measures 10 amino acids. Germline V lookup: CDR1 SGHRS, CDR2 YFSETQ.

This clonotype was detected a few times. J is TRBJ1-3 and V is TRBV3-1; maybe TRBD1 (6 bases). The CDR3 extends over 14 amino acids. Trimming left V 3 bases short and J 2 bases short, with 8 bases between. Germline assignment: CDR1 LGHDT and CDR2 YNNKEL (reference sequence). The CDR3: CASSQSGAGNTIYF. DNA for the CDR3: TGTGCCAGCAGCCAGTCAGGGGCTGGAAACACCATATATTTT.

This chain uses TRBV5-1 with TRBJ2-1; 7 nucleotides agree with TRBD2. Germline-derived CDR1 and CDR2 are SGHRS and YFSETQ. The CDR3 is 14 residues long. The V and J ends lost 0 bases and 10 bases, in that order; junction bases with no gene match: 7. The chain's CDR3 is CASSLVLAAGEQFF. CDR3 DNA sequence: TGCGCCAGCAGCTTGGTTCTAGCGGCTGGGGAGCAGTTCTTC.

J is TRBJ2-1 and V is TRBV20-1; tentatively, D is TRBD2 (5 bases). The V and J ends lost 6 bases and 5 bases respectively, with 20 bases between them. The germline V gene has CDR1 DFQATT and CDR2 SNEGSKA (reference sequence). The CDR3 length is 15 residues. The CDR3 DNA is TGCAGTGCAATCACCTCCACGGGGTGGGACAATGAGCAGTTCTTC. Translation gives CSAITSTGWDNEQFF.

This chain joins TRBV2 and TRBJ1-1, with D unresolved. Looked up from germline, CDR1 is SNHLY and CDR2 is FYNNEI. The germline V and J ends were trimmed by 6 bases and 0 bases, with 11 bases remaining between them. The CDR3 is 14 residues long. The CDR3 DNA is TGTGCCAGCAGCTCGCAGTCAATGAACACTGAAGCTTTCTTT. Amino acids: CASSSQSMNTEAFF.

This clonotype was counted only a few times. J is TRBJ2-2 and V is TRBV12-3 or TRBV12-4; no reliable D call. This CDR3 region has 14 residues. Trimming cost V 2 bases and J 5 bases, with 9 bases left between them. The CDR3 protein is CASSLLKGTGELFF. The CDR3, as DNA: TGTGCCAGCAGTTTATTAAAGGGTACCGGGGAGCTGTTTTTT.

This clonotype was seen repeatedly, ten times or more. The J gene is TRBJ1-1, the V gene TRBV2; D uncertain. This CDR3 contains 11 residues. CDR1 and CDR2 from the germline V gene are SNHLY and FYNNEI. Trimming left V 7 bases short and J 1 base short, with 4 bases between. Here the CDR3 reads CASTANTEAFF. DNA for the CDR3: TGTGCCAGCACCGCGAACACTGAAGCTTTCTTT.

The CDR3 bases are TGTGCCAGCAGTGAATCGTCGGGGGGCCGGCAGCCCCAGCATTTT. It encodes CASSESSGGRQPQHF. The chain links TRBV6-1 to TRBJ1-5, with D perhaps TRBD1 (6 bases). CDR1 and CDR2 from the germline V gene are MNHNS and SASEGT. This CDR3 has 15 residues. Trimming removed 2 bases at V and 7 bases at J, with 15 bases between.